The 8 T cell receptor beta chains reported below all come from one sample, sequenced in a study of neurological immune-mediated disorders (dated by TCRdb to between 2018 and 2021). Preparation of the library involved 5' RACE. The listed sequencing device is Illumina HiSeq 2500. In TCRdb, the public reads were trimmed at Q25 with fastp and aligned with MiXCR, with productive beta chains retained. Duplicate CDR3 protein sequences are folded into a single record with the most common DNA and genes. This sample comprises tens of thousands of distinct CDR3 sequences, 9.5% to 12% of them detected only once. The ten most abundant clones make up approximately 7% of the sample. The time point label corresponds to: longitudinal time-point 1 (baseline). Sequencing was performed on PBMCs. Receptor source: a male donor with HTLV-1-associated myelopathy (HAM/TSP).

This clonotype was observed at least ten times. The chain joins TRBV5-1 to TRBJ2-1; 8 bases match TRBD2. CDR3 length equals 15 residues. Germline V gene sequence: CDR1 SGHRS, CDR2 YFSETQ. The trim removed 4 bases at V and 2 bases at J, leaving 5 bases unmatched. The CDR3: CASSLSGAPYNEQFF. CDR3 bases: TGCGCCAGCAGCCTTAGCGGGGCCCCCTACAATGAGCAGTTCTTC.

The table lists this clonotype with many counts. The genes are TRBV10-3 and TRBJ2-7; D remains ambiguous. This CDR3 is built from 12 residues. Germline lookup yields CDR1 ENHRY and CDR2 SYGVKD. The V end lost 10 bases, the J end lost 7 bases, and 17 bases lay between the germline ends. CDR3 in amino acids: CATWTGEGEQYF. The CDR3 DNA reads as TGTGCCACCTGGACGGGCGAAGGTGAGCAGTACTTC.

On this clonotype itself: No DNA is shown, since the ends of the CDR3 on it are uncertain; the CDR3 is the one TCRdb lists. The chain carries TRBV5-8 and TRBJ2-7; TRBD1 reflects the table's D call only, with no check against the DNA. Germline V lookup: CDR1 SGHTS, CDR2 YDEGEE. The CDR3 contains 21 residues when both ends are counted. CDR3 loop: CASSFYICSARLPGQSYEQYF.

This clonotype was detected many times. This chain links TRBV3-1 with TRBJ1-1; a possible D gene is TRBD1 (5 bases). CDR3 length: 13 residues. Germline V gives CDR1 LGHDT, CDR2 YNNKEL (reference sequence). Trimming took off 1 base at V and 5 bases at J, with 8 bases between the two ends. The CDR3 here is CASSQGRGTEAFF. As DNA, the CDR3 is TGTGCCAGCAGCCAAGGAAGGGGAACTGAAGCTTTCTTT.

This clonotype occurred many times. The gene calls are TRBV20-1 and TRBJ1-3; no definite D call. Between the trimmed V and J ends, which lost 1 base and 3 bases, there was a span of 4 bases. The CDR3 is made up of 12 amino acids. Germline lookup yields CDR1 DFQATT and CDR2 SNEGSKA (reference sequence). The CDR3 bases are TGCAGTGCTAGAGTGGTTGGAAACACCATATATTTT. The encoded protein is CSARVVGNTIYF.

This clonotype showed up many times. The chain is built from TRBV10-3 and TRBJ2-7; 9 nucleotides align to TRBD1. Trimming took 6 bases from V and 7 from J; bases not matched to a gene: 13. CDR1 is ENHRY and CDR2 is SYGVKD in the germline V gene. The CDR3 length is 15 residues. CDR3 coding DNA: TGTGCCATCAGGATTACCGGGACAGGGCGAGGGGAGCAGTACTTC. It specifies CAIRITGTGRGEQYF.

This clonotype has ten or more counts. The chain links TRBV5-1 to TRBJ1-2; the D gene is possibly TRBD1 (5 bases). Trimming pared 0 bases from V and 8 bases from J, leaving 8 bases between. The CDR3 is 12 amino acids. CDR1 and CDR2 from the germline V gene are SGHRS and YFSETQ. This CDR3 reads CASSLGQTGYTF. The CDR3, as DNA: TGCGCCAGCAGCTTGGGACAGACCGGCTACACCTTC.

This clonotype was detected ten times or more. This chain connects TRBV5-1 to TRBJ2-6; TRBD1 aligns across 12 bases. This CDR3 has 19 amino acids. Per the germline V gene, CDR1 is SGHRS and CDR2 is YFSETQ. J was trimmed by 4 bases and V by 3 bases; bases with no gene match: 11. In nucleotides, the CDR3 is TGCGCCAGCAGCTCACGCCCGGGACAGGGGGCGGAAGGGGCCAACGTCCTGACTTTC. Its protein is CASSSRPGQGAEGANVLTF. The variable domain in full, completed from reference TRBV5-1 and TRBJ2-6, reads KAGVTQTPRYLIKTRGQQVTLSCSPISGHRSVSWYQQTPGQGLQFLFEYFSETQRNKGNFPGRFSGRQFSNSRSEMNVSTLELGDSALYLCASSSRPGQGAEGANVLTFGAGSRLTVL.